This T cell receptor (beta chain) is from a study of a mutant IDH1 vaccine in newly diagnosed glioma (dated by TCRdb to the early 2020s). For the study in its entirety: Eight vaccinations were administered to patients in weeks 1, 3, 5, 7, 11, 15, 19 and 23, corresponding to visits V03 through V10. Vaccination was initiated 4-6 weeks after radiotherapy alone, or concurrently with temozolomide cycles in the chemotherapy-containing groups. The roughly 33 treated patients were around 60% male and around 40% female, with a mean age of roughly 40 years. Prior to enrollment, standard therapy consisting of radiotherapy alone, temozolomide alone, or radiochemotherapy with temozolomide had been administered to patients, with the combination being received by most patients. Peripheral blood was drawn at six visits: V03 (baseline), V05, V07, V10, V12 and V13. For exploratory analyses, longitudinal TCRB deep sequencing was carried out in more than 20 treated patients wherever samples were available. The full study reports these points: Vaccine-induced immune responses across multiple MHC alleles were detected in approximately 94% of patients. PBMC samples for TCRB deep sequencing were selected based on availability. It was noted by the authors that analyses of patient blood samples could not be reproduced owing to sample limitations. Changes in the top peripheral T cell clonotypes picked up by TCRB sequencing did not appear to be linked to pseudoprogression.

To note about this clone: The antigen it recognizes is unknown. No base quality values were provided; no much bigger clone lies one nucleotide off.

The time point label for this specimen denotes: week 5, during vaccination. Each vaccine dose was 300 ug of a 20-mer mutant IDH1 peptide in Montanide, given subcutaneously with topical imiquimod. Donors had newly diagnosed WHO grade 3 or 4 IDH1-mutant astrocytomas with loss of nuclear ATRX. The samples were drawn from NOA16, a multicentre, single-arm, open-label phase I trial in Germany that tested a mutant IDH1 peptide vaccine in humans for the first time. Genomic DNA for TCRB sequencing was isolated from EDTA blood with the DNeasy Blood and Tissue Kit. Libraries were made using the immunoSEQ multiplex PCR assay. Rearranged TCR beta chain sequences were amplified using the hsTCRB Kit according to the manufacturer's protocol. An Illumina MiSeq was used to sequence the TCRB libraries. For the original study's pipeline: The proprietary platform of the kit vendor was used for demultiplexing, trimming and gene mapping. TCRdb's version of the immuneACCESS table is confined to in-frame rearrangements and falls short of the full clone set. An unresolved V gene accounts for under half of the shortfall where checked; the remainder is of unknown origin. Clone size and V and J calls were adopted from that table, with D and trimming inferred from the DNA. This sample is represented by 50,000 to 65,000 clones; about 80% of them were singletons. The ten largest make up about 3.2% of the sample.

V and J lose 7 bases and 8 bases, and a span of 8 bases separates them. For CDR1 and CDR2, the germline V gene lists SNHLY and FYNNEI. The CDR3, cysteine through phenylalanine, is 11 amino acids long. Kept here is only the CDR3 DNA, which spans 33 bases and is read in frame from base 1. Recombination connected TRBV2 to TRBJ1-4, with no confident D gene call. This sample comprised PBMCs, obtained from a glioma patient whose treatment included an IDH1 peptide vaccine. This receptor was identified in a man aged 25 to 40 with glioma. This receptor has the CDR3 CASTRREKLFF. The DNA reads TGTGCCAGCACAAGGAGAGAAAAACTGTTTTTT.